Presented here are 24 T cell receptor beta chains from one specimen sequenced in a study of blood T cell repertoires in COVID-19. Clones were read by immunoSEQ multiplex PCR, and TCRdb kept only the in-frame ones, dropping some. Of some 140,000 clones listed, about 86% were seen once; the top ten hold about 8.4%. Sequencing was performed on peripheral blood. These receptors originate from a woman aged 60 to 75 with active or convalescent COVID-19.

This chain uses TRBV10-1 with TRBJ2-7; D uncertain. CDR1 and CDR2 from the germline V gene are WNHNN and SYGVQD (reference sequence). Trimming took off 3 bases at V and 4 bases at J, with 13 bases between the two ends. The CDR3 has 14 amino acids. The CDR3 DNA is TGCGCCAGCAGTGACCCGCGCTCCCCTTACGAGCAGTACTTC. It yields the protein CASSDPRSPYEQYF.

This chain links TRBV9 with TRBJ1-1; D possibly corresponds to TRBD1 (5 bases). The CDR3 runs to 13 residues. The ends were cut back, 7 bases at V and 6 bases at J, with 16 bases in the middle. Germline V gene lookup returns CDR1 SGDLS and CDR2 YYNGEE. The DNA of the CDR3 is TGTGCCAGCGCGGCCTGGGAGGGGTCTGAAGCTTTCTTT. Encoded protein: CASAAWEGSEAFF.

V usage is TRBV5-4 and J usage is TRBJ2-4; 10 bases line up with TRBD2. Germline CDR1 reads SGHNT; CDR2 reads YYREEE (reference sequence). The CDR3 contains 15 residues. V lost 0 bases, J lost 6 bases, and 3 bases stayed unmatched. The CDR3 DNA reads as TGTGCCAGCAGCTTGGGGGCTAGCGGGAGAAACATTCAGTACTTC. Protein product: CASSLGASGRNIQYF.

This sequence joins TRBV5-1 and TRBJ1-2, with TRBD1 identical over 11 bases. The CDR3 is 15 amino acids. Per germline, CDR1 SGHRS and CDR2 YFSETQ. V shed 4 bases and J 5 bases; nucleotides not matched to a gene: 7. The CDR3 DNA is TGCGCCAGCAGCCCGGGGACAGGGGGTGTTTATGGCTACACCTTC. Its protein product is CASSPGTGGVYGYTF.

The sample holds one count of this clone. This sequence joins TRBV7-9 and TRBJ1-1, with 8 bases matching TRBD1. V trimming: 2 bases; J trimming: 1 base; junction bases outside the gene matches: 6. This CDR3 spans 16 amino acids. Germline CDR1 and CDR2: SEHNR and FQNEAQ (reference sequence). The CDR3 loop is CASSLLIGTGNTEAFF. The CDR3 DNA follows: TGTGCCAGCAGCTTATTGATTGGGACAGGGAACACTGAAGCTTTCTTT.

V is TRBV6-5 and J is TRBJ2-7, with a possible D match to TRBD1 (5 bases). The germline V gene encodes CDR1 MNHEY and CDR2 SVGAGI. V was shortened by 7 bases and J by 5 bases, with 15 bases between the two germline ends. This CDR3 spans 13 amino acids. The CDR3 DNA is TGTGCCAGCATTTCTCCAGGGAAGGACGAGCAGTACGTC. Its translation: CASISPGKDEQYV.

This clone has only a few counts. The chain joins TRBV6-1 to TRBJ2-1; 10 bases fit TRBD1. The length of the CDR3 is 14 residues. The germline CDR1 and CDR2 sequences are MNHNS and SASEGT. V shed 3 bases, J shed 8 bases, and the junction held 4 bases outside the gene matches. CDR3: CASSEGQGFDEQFF. CDR3 sequence (DNA): TGTGCCAGCAGTGAGGGACAGGGGTTCGATGAGCAGTTCTTC.

The chain carries TRBV5-1 and TRBJ1-2, with TRBD1 as a possible D gene (6 bases). The V gene lost 4 bases and the J gene lost 2 bases, with 9 bases spanning the gap. The length of the CDR3 is 13 residues. Germline V gives CDR1 SGHRS, CDR2 YFSETQ. This CDR3 is CASSTGQNYGYTF. In nucleotides, the CDR3 is TGCGCCAGCAGCACCGGACAGAACTATGGCTACACCTTC.

The chain combines TRBV3-1 (or the pseudogene TRBV3-2) with TRBJ2-3, with TRBD2 matching over 9 bases. Germline loops: CDR1 LGHDT, CDR2 YNNKEL (reference sequence). The CDR3 is 15 residues long. The V segment lost 5 bases and the J segment 4 bases; nucleotides outside the gene matches: 7. The CDR3 is CASSYQAGGADTQYF. The CDR3 DNA sequence: TGTGCCAGCAGCTACCAAGCGGGGGGCGCAGATACGCAGTATTTT.

The V and J genes are TRBV7-8 and TRBJ2-7, with D uncertain. The CDR3 contains 12 residues. Germline V gives CDR1 SGHVS, CDR2 FQNEAQ. Trimming cost V 1 base and J 3 bases, with 4 bases left between them. The CDR3 loop reads CASSLDYYEQYF. CDR3 sequence (DNA): TGTGCCAGCAGCTTAGACTACTACGAGCAGTACTTC.

The chain uses TRBV4-3 and TRBJ1-5; D not certain. There are 13 residues in the CDR3. The germline V and J ends were trimmed by 1 base and 7 bases, with 8 bases remaining between them. In germline, CDR1 is LGHNA, CDR2 YSLEER. The CDR3 DNA reads as TGCGCCAGCAGCCAAGGGATCGGGCAGCCCCAGCATTTT. Its protein product is CASSQGIGQPQHF.

The chain carries TRBV6-5 and TRBJ2-1; 10 nucleotides agree with TRBD1. The CDR3 is 14 amino acids. CDR1 is MNHEY, CDR2 SVGAGI, per germline. J was trimmed by 5 bases and V by 6 bases; bases with no gene match: 4. The CDR3 is CASSDRGRNNEQFF. The CDR3 nucleotides are TGTGCCAGCAGCGACAGGGGGCGAAACAATGAGCAGTTCTTC.

The V call is TRBV6-1, the J call TRBJ2-1, with unresolved D. CDR1 and CDR2 from the germline V gene are MNHNS and SASEGT. The V gene lost 2 bases and the J gene lost 9 bases, with 11 bases spanning the gap. The CDR3 consists of 13 residues. The CDR3 loop reads CASSEYPSGEQFF. The DNA of the CDR3 is TGTGCCAGCAGTGAATACCCCTCGGGTGAGCAGTTCTTC.

J is TRBJ1-5 and V is TRBV14; D gene ambiguous. Germline V gene data show CDR1 as SGHDN and CDR2 as FVKESK. Trimming removed 0 bases at V and 0 bases at J, with 18 bases between. This CDR3 comprises 19 residues. The CDR3 loop reads CASSQEEEGSLYSNQPQHF. The CDR3 DNA sequence: TGTGCCAGCAGCCAAGAAGAGGAGGGCAGCCTCTATAGCAATCAGCCCCAGCATTTT.

The V and J genes are TRBV6-1 and TRBJ1-1; possibly TRBD1 for D (6 bases). The CDR3 length is 15 residues. Germline lookup yields CDR1 MNHNS and CDR2 SASEGT. The V and J ends lost 3 bases and 1 base respectively, with 12 bases between them. CDR3: CASSDDRLSNTEAFF. CDR3 nucleotide sequence: TGTGCCAGCAGTGACGACAGGTTATCGAACACTGAAGCTTTCTTT.

The rearrangement joins TRBV5-4 to TRBJ2-3, with TRBD1 matching 8 bases. The CDR3 totals 14 residues. Trimming at V came to 4 bases and at J to 3 bases, leaving 4 bases not matched to a gene. The germline gives CDR1 SGHNT, CDR2 YYREEE (reference sequence). The CDR3 here is CASSRQGQTDTQYF. CDR3 bases: TGTGCCAGCAGCCGACAGGGGCAGACAGATACGCAGTATTTT.

The V gene is TRBV12-2, the J gene TRBJ2-7; the table's D call TRBD1 went unverified against the DNA. TRBV12-2 is annotated as a pseudogene. The CDR3 runs 16 residues. The CDR3 DNA is TGTGCAAGTCGCTCCGAAGGACAGGGTCTCTCCTACGAGCAGTACTTC. Its translation: CASRSEGQGLSYEQYF.

The chain combines TRBV6-5 with TRBJ1-5, with a tentative D call TRBD1 (6 bases). Germline assignment: CDR1 MNHEY and CDR2 SVGAGI. This CDR3 is built from 14 residues. The ends were cut back, 0 bases at V and 5 bases at J, with 8 bases in the middle. This chain's CDR3 is CASSYSTGDQPQHF. DNA of the CDR3: TGTGCCAGCAGTTACTCGACAGGCGATCAGCCCCAGCATTTT.

The rearrangement links TRBV10-3 to TRBJ1-1; TRBD1 might be the D (5 bases). Trimming left V 0 bases short and J 4 bases short, with 9 bases between. This CDR3 contains 14 residues. The germline CDR1 and CDR2 sequences are ENHRY and SYGVKD. CDR3 region: CAISESGGGTEAFF. As DNA, the CDR3 is TGTGCCATCAGTGAGTCGGGGGGGGGCACTGAAGCTTTCTTT.

The V and J genes are TRBV10-2 and TRBJ1-5, with 8 positions matching TRBD1. The CDR3 runs to 17 residues. The germline V gene has CDR1 WSHSY and CDR2 SAAADI. Losses at the gene ends were 10 bases for V and 0 bases for J; bases not matched to a gene: 14. The CDR3 DNA sequence: TGCGCCACAGCCGGGACAGGTGGAGCATATAGCAATCAGCCCCAGCATTTT. This translates into CATAGTGGAYSNQPQHF.

V and J are TRBV7-2 and TRBJ2-1; 8 bases line up with TRBD2. Trimming at V came to 5 bases and at J to 8 bases, leaving 20 bases not matched to a gene. Germline V gives CDR1 SGHTA, CDR2 FQGNSA. This CDR3 has 18 residues. DNA for the CDR3: TGTGCCAGCAGCCCCTCCTTTGGTAGCGGGAACAGTCTGGATGAGCAGTTCTTC. Encoded protein: CASSPSFGSGNSLDEQFF.

In this sample, this clone turned up many times. The rearrangement joins TRBV7-9 to TRBJ2-2; D not certain. This CDR3 has 18 amino acids. The V gene's germline CDR1 is SEHNR and CDR2 FQNEAQ (reference sequence). V lost 1 base and J lost 0, with 15 bases in between. Here the CDR3 reads CASSLERLPGSNTGELFF. The CDR3 region has the DNA TGTGCCAGCAGCTTAGAACGGCTGCCGGGTTCGAACACCGGGGAGCTGTTTTTT. Based on the CDR3 plus reference TRBV7-9 and TRBJ2-2, the full variable domain is DTGVSQNPRHKITKRGQNVTFRCDPISEHNRLYWYRQTLGQGPEFLTYFQNEAQLEKSRLLSDRFSAERPKGSFSTLEIQRTEQGDSAMYLCASSLERLPGSNTGELFFGEGSRLTVL.

The rearrangement links TRBV2 to TRBJ1-6; D is unresolved. This CDR3 is 13 amino acids long. The germline V gene encodes CDR1 SNHLY and CDR2 FYNNEI. V was trimmed by 5 bases and J by 6 bases, leaving 8 bases between them. The CDR3 loop reads CASSRGSNSPLHF. The CDR3 bases are TGTGCCAGCAGTAGAGGATCTAATTCACCCCTCCACTTT.

This chain joins TRBV19 and TRBJ2-4; 10 bases fit TRBD2. From germline, CDR1 is LNHDA and CDR2 SQIVND (reference sequence). This CDR3 has 18 residues. Trimming took 0 bases from V and 1 from J; bases not matched to a gene: 6. CDR3 protein: CASSIEAGSGRAKNIQYF. Written as DNA, the CDR3 is TGTGCCAGTAGTATAGAGGCAGGTAGCGGGAGGGCCAAAAACATTCAGTACTTC.